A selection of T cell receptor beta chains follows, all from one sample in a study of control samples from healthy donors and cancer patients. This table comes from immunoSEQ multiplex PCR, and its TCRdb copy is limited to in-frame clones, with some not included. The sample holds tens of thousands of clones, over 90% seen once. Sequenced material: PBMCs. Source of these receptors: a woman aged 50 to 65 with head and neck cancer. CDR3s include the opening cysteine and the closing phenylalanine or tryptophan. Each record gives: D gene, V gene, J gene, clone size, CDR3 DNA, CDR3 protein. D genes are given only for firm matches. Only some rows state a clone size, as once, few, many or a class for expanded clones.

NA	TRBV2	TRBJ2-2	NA	TGTGCCAGCAGCCACGACCGGGACCCTAACACCGGGGAGCTGTTTTTT	CASSHDRDPNTGELFF
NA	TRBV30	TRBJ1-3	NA	TGTGCCTGGGCCCCTCCGCGAAGTTTCTTCTTCCTCTCTGGAAACACCATATATTTT	CAWAPPRSFFFLSGNTIYF
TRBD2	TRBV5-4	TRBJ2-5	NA	TGTGCCAGCAGCTTGAGGTTCGGGAGGGCCGGGGAGACCCAGTACTTC	CASSLRFGRAGETQYF
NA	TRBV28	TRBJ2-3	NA	TGTGCCAGCACCTCAGGTTGGACGGGTAGCACAGATACGCAGTATTTT	CASTSGWTGSTDTQYF
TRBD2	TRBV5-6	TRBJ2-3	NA	TGTGCCAGCAGCGCCGGACTAGCAGGCACAGATACGCAGTATTTT	CASSAGLAGTDTQYF
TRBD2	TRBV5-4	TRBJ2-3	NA	TGTGCCAGCAGCCTCGGACTAGCGGGGGCCACAGATACGCAGTATTTT	CASSLGLAGATDTQYF
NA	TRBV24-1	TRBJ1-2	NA	TGTGCCACCAGTGATTCCGGGACTCCTAACTATGGCTACACCTTC	CATSDSGTPNYGYTF
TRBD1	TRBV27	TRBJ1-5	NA	TGTGCCAGCAGTTTCCTCCCCCCGGGACAGGGTGGCCAGCCCCAGCATTTT	CASSFLPPGQGGQPQHF
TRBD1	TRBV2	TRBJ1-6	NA	TGTGCCAGCATTATGCGGACAGGGGGCGCGGGAAATTCACCCCTCCACTTT	CASIMRTGGAGNSPLHF
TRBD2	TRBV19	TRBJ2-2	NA	TGTGCCAGTAGTACAGGGAGGGACACCGGGGAGCTGTTTTTT	CASSTGRDTGELFF
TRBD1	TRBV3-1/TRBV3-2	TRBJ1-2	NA	TGTGCCAGCAGCCTACTAACAGGGGGCGGTGGTGGCTACACCTTC	CASSLLTGGGGGYTF
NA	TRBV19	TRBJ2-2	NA	TGTGCCAGTAGTACCTACTTCCGACCGAACACCGGGGAGCTGTTTTTT	CASSTYFRPNTGELFF
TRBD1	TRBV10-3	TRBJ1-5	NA	TGTGCCATCAGTGAGTCGGGACAGTTAAGCAATCAGCCCCAGCATTTT	CAISESGQLSNQPQHF
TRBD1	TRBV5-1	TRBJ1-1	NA	TGCGCCAGCAGCTTTGGGACAGGGAACACTGAGGCTTTCTTT	CASSFGTGNTEAFF
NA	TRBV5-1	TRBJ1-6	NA	TGCGCCAGCAGCTTGGGAGTCTCCTATAATTCACCCCTCCACTTT	CASSLGVSYNSPLHF
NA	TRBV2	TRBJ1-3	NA	TGTGCCAGCCTGGGGGGGGGCTCTGGAAACACCATATATTTT	CASLGGGSGNTIYF
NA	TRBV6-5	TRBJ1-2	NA	TGTGCCAGCACCCTGGGGGGGGAAGGAGGCTATGGCTACACCTTC	CASTLGGEGGYGYTF
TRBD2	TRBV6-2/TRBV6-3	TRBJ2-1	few	TGTGCCAGCAGTCAACTAGCGAGCGATGAGCAGTTCTTC	CASSQLASDEQFF
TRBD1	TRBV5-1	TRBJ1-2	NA	TGCGCCAGCAGCCGTGGACAGGGCTTTGGGGACTATGGCTACACCTTC	CASSRGQGFGDYGYTF
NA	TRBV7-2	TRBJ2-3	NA	TGTGCCAGCAGCTGGACCGGGACTTCACTTAACACAGATACGCAGTATTTT	CASSWTGTSLNTDTQYF
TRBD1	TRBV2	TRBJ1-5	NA	TGTGCCAGCAGTGATTCTGACAGGGTAAGCAATCAGCCCCAGCATTTT	CASSDSDRVSNQPQHF
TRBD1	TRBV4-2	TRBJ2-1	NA	TGTGCCAGCAGCTTATTACCGGGACAGGGTGGGAATGAGCAGTTCTTC	CASSLLPGQGGNEQFF
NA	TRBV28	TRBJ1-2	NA	TGTGCCAGCACCCCGGACAGCCTCTATGGCTACACCTTC	CASTPDSLYGYTF
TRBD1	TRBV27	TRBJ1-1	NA	TGTGCCAGCAGTCCAAGACAGGGGCTGATCACTGAAGCTTTCTTT	CASSPRQGLITEAFF
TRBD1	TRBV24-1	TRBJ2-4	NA	TGTGCCACCAGTGATCCATACCGGGACAGGAAAAACATTCAGTACTTC	CATSDPYRDRKNIQYF
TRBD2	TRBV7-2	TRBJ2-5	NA	TGTGCCAGCAGCTTAGGCGGGAGCGAACAAGAGACCCAGTACTTC	CASSLGGSEQETQYF
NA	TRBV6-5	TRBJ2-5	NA	TGTGCCAGCAGTTATAGACACCCACAAGAGACCCAGTACTTC	CASSYRHPQETQYF
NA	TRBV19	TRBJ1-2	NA	TGTGCCAGTAGTATAACGAGGGGGACTAACTATGGCTACACCTTC	CASSITRGTNYGYTF
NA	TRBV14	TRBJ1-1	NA	TGTGCCAGCAGCCCCAGGGGAGGGAACACTGAAGCTTTCTTT	CASSPRGGNTEAFF
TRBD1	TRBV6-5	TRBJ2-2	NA	TGTGCCAGCGTATCCGGGACAGCGAACACCGGGGAGCTGTTTTTT	CASVSGTANTGELFF
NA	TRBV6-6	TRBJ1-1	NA	TGTGCCAGCAGCCGGGGGACTTGGCCACCTTTTGCTTTCTTT	CASSRGTWPPFAFF
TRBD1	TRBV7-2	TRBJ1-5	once	TGTGCCAGCAGCTTAGACAGGGGGTGGAATCAGCCCCAGCATTTT	CASSLDRGWNQPQHF
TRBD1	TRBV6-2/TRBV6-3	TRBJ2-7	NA	TGTGCCAGCAGTGTGGGACAGGTTTCCTACGAGCAGTACTTC	CASSVGQVSYEQYF
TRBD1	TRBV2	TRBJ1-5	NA	TGTGCCAGCAGCCGGACAGGGTCCGTTCAGCCCCAGCATTTT	CASSRTGSVQPQHF
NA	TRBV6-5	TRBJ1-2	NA	TGTGCCAGCAGTTACGGTGGTGGGAACTATGGCTACACCTTC	CASSYGGGNYGYTF
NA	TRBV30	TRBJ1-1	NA	TGTGCCTGGAGTAGGGGGGCTGAAGCTTTCTTT	CAWSRGAEAFF
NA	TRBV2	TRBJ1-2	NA	TGTGCCAGCACCCGGCAGGTTCTGGGCTACACCTTC	CASTRQVLGYTF
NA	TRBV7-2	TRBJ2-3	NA	TGTGCCAGCAGCTTAGGGGGAGTGGCCGGTACGCAGTATTTT	CASSLGGVAGTQYF
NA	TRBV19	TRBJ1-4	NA	TGTGCCAGTAGTATAGGCAGGGGTGAAAAACTGTTTTTT	CASSIGRGEKLFF
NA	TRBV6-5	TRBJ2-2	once	TGTGCCAGCAGTCGAGGGGGTAGGGACGGCGGGGAGCTGTTTTTT	CASSRGGRDGGELFF
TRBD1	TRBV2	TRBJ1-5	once	TGTGCCAGCGGGACAGAAAGCAATCAGCCCCAGCATTTT	CASGTESNQPQHF
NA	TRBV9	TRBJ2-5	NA	TGTGCCAGCAGCGCATACAGGGGGGGAACAGAGGAGACCCAGTACTTC	CASSAYRGGTEETQYF
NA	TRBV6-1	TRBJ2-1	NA	TGTGCCAGCAGTGAAAGTTTGACAGGGGAGGGGGATGAGCAGTTCTTC	CASSESLTGEGDEQFF
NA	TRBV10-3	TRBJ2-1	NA	TGTGCCATCAGTGAGTCGGACAGCTTTTCCTACAATGAGCAGTTCTTC	CAISESDSFSYNEQFF
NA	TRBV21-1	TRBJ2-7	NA	TGTGCCAGCAGCATTGTAGAAACCTACGAGCAGTACTTC	CASSIVETYEQYF
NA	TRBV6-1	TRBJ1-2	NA	TGTGCCAGCAGTGAAGATTTAGTTAACTATGGCTACACCTTC	CASSEDLVNYGYTF
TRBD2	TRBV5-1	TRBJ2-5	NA	TGCGCCAGCAGCTTGGCCGCGGGAGGGCCGGGGGAGACCCAGTACTTC	CASSLAAGGPGETQYF
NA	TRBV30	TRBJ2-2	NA	TGTGCCTGGAGTGTACTCAGCGGGCTGGGCGGGGAGCTGTTTTTT	CAWSVLSGLGGELFF
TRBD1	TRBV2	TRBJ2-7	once	TGTGCCAGCAGTCGTACCGGGACAGGGAACGAGCAGTACTTC	CASSRTGTGNEQYF
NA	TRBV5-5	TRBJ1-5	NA	TGTGCCAGCAGCTTGGGTGGGACTGGGAATCAGCCCCAGCATTTT	CASSLGGTGNQPQHF
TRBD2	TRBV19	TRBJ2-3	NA	TGTGCCAGTAGTATAGATCGGACTAGCGGGGGCAGCACAGATACGCAGTATTTT	CASSIDRTSGGSTDTQYF
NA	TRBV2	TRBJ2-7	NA	TGTGCCAGCAGTTTTGGGAGGGGGGCAACTTACGAGCAGTACTTC	CASSFGRGATYEQYF
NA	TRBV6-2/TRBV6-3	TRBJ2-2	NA	TGTGCCAGCAGTTACCGGCGCACCGGGGAGCTGTTTTTT	CASSYRRTGELFF
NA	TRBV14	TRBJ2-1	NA	TGTGCCAGCAGCCAAGGGGTGGAGCCCTACAATGAGCAGTTCTTC	CASSQGVEPYNEQFF
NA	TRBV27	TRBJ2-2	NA	TGTGCCAGCAGTTTATCGGAGGGGGCCAGCACCGGGGAGCTGTTTTTT	CASSLSEGASTGELFF
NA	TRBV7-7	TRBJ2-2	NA	TGTGCCAGCAGCTTACAGCAGGGAGGCACCGGGGAGCTGTTTTTT	CASSLQQGGTGELFF
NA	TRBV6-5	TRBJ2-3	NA	TGTGCCAGCAGTTACTCGAGACGCACAGATACGCAGTATTTT	CASSYSRRTDTQYF
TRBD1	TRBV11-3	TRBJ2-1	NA	TGTGCCAGCAGCTTAAGGGGACAGGGGGCGGTCAATGAGCAGTTCTTC	CASSLRGQGAVNEQFF
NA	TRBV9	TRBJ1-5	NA	TGTGCCAGCAGCGTAGAGGGGGGGCAGGATCAGCCCCAGCATTTT	CASSVEGGQDQPQHF
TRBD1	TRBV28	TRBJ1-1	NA	TGTGCCAGCACCAGGGGGCACACTGAAGCTTTCTTT	CASTRGHTEAFF